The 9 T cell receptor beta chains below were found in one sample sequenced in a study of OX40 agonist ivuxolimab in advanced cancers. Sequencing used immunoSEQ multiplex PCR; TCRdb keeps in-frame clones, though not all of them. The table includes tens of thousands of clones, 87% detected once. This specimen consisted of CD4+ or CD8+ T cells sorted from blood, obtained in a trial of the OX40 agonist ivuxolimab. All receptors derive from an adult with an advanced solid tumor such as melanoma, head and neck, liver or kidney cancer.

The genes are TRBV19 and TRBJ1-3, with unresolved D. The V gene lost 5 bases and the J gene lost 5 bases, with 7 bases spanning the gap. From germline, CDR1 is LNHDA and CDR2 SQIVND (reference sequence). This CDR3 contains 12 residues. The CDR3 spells CASSPQRNTIYF. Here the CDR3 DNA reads TGTGCCAGTAGTCCACAGAGAAACACCATATATTTT.

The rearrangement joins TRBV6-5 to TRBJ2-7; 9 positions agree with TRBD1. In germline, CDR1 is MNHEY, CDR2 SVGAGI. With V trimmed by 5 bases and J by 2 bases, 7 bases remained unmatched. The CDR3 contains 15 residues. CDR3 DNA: TGTGCCAGCAGTCCTCGACAGGGGGTTACCTACGAGCAGTACTTC. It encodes CASSPRQGVTYEQYF.

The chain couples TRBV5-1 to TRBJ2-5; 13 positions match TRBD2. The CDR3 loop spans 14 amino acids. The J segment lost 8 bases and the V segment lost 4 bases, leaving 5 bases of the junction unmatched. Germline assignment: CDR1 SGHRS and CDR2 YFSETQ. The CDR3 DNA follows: TGCGCCAGCAGCGCCGGACTAGCGGGAGTTACCCAGTACTTC. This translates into CASSAGLAGVTQYF.

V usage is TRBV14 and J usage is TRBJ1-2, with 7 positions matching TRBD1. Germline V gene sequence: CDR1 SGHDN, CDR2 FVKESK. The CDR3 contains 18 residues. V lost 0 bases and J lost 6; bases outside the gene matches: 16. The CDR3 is CASSQDLGGRGPGHGYTF. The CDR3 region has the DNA TGTGCCAGCAGCCAAGATCTTGGTGGTAGGGGGCCAGGTCATGGCTACACCTTC.

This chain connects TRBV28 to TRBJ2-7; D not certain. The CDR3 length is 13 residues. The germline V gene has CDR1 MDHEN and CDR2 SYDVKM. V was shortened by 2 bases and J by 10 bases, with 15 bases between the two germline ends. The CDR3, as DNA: TGTGCCAGCAGTTTAGTATCGTACGTGAAACAGTACTTC. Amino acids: CASSLVSYVKQYF.

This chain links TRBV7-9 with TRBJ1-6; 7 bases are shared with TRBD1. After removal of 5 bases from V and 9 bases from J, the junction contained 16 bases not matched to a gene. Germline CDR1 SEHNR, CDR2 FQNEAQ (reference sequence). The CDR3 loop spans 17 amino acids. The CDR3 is CASSPPFEARGGSPLHF. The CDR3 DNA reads TGTGCCAGCAGCCCGCCATTCGAAGCCAGGGGGGGTTCACCCCTCCACTTT. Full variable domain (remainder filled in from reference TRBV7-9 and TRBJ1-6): DTGVSQNPRHKITKRGQNVTFRCDPISEHNRLYWYRQTLGQGPEFLTYFQNEAQLEKSRLLSDRFSAERPKGSFSTLEIQRTEQGDSAMYLCASSPPFEARGGSPLHFGNGTRLTVT.

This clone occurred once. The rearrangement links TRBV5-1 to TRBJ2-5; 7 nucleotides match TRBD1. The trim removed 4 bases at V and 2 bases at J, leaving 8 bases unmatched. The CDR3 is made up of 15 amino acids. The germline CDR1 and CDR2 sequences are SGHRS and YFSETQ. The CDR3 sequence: CASSIRQGPQETQYF. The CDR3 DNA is TGCGCCAGCAGCATACGACAGGGCCCTCAAGAGACCCAGTACTTC.

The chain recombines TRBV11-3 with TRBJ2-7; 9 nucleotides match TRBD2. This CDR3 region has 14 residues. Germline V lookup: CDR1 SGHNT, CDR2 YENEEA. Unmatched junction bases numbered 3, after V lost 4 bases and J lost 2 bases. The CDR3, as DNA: TGTGCCAGCAGCTGGTCTAGCGGGGCCTACGAGCAGTACTTC. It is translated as CASSWSSGAYEQYF.

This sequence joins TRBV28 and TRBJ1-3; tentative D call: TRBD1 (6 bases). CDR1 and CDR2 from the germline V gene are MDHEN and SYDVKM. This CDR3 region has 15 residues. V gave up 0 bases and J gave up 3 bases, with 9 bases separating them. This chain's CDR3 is CASSLWGARGNTIYF. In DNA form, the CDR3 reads TGTGCCAGCAGTTTATGGGGGGCGCGTGGAAACACCATATATTTT.